This T cell receptor beta chain was identified during a study of human T cells and chemical hapten exposure (TCRdb year 2021). Describing the broader study: For sensitization, 2% DPC in acetone was applied to an approximately 2 cm by approximately 2 cm area of upper inner arm skin. Throughout the study period of 20 to 25 weeks, patients also received therapeutic DPC doses to the scalp every week. The study tracked peripheral blood TCR repertoire changes in vivo during primary and secondary sensitization to the hapten diphenylcyclopropenone (DPC) in alopecia patients. Around 29 alopecia patients provided blood for TCR sequencing at one to four time points (pre-sensitization, 2, 6 and 24 weeks). Libraries were pooled for sequencing, and variation in per-sample TCR yields was attributed mainly to small differences in library volumes within the pool. Alopecia areata with under or over 50% scalp involvement, alopecia totalis and alopecia universalis were represented in the patient cohort, which was mostly female. Blood samples were taken from patients before sensitization (week 0) and then at 2, 6 and about 24 weeks after DPC sensitization. Patch testing was done on the upper back using Finn chambers containing 0.01% DPC, and results were scored after 6 days according to International Contact Dermatitis Research Group standards.

Sequences DFQATT (CDR1) and SNEGSKA (CDR2) are obtained from the germline V gene (reference sequence). V lost 4 bases and J lost 1 base, and the count of bases not matched to a germline gene is 10. The CDR3 spans 15 residues, from the cysteine through the phenylalanine. Only the CDR3 region is kept as DNA, spanning 45 bases read in frame from base 1. The meaning of the sample's time point label: patch test 1, 2 weeks after DPC sensitization. The treatment or condition label on this specimen signifies: therapeutic diphenylcyclopropenone sensitization with weekly scalp DPC. At each patch-test visit, blood was drawn before the patch test was applied. To be eligible, patients had to be aged 18 to 70, diagnosed with alopecia and judged suitable for DPC therapy, while pregnant patients were excluded. Total RNA was isolated from unfractionated whole blood collected in Tempus Blood RNA tubes. Libraries were built with RACE. Sequencing took place on a NextSeq 500. Library preparation attached unique molecular identifiers to individual cDNA molecules for quantitative, reproducible TCR counting. From each blood RNA sample, both TCR alpha and TCR beta chains were sequenced. The original methods were these. A median of around 100,000 TCRs per sample was observed, with a range of 23,224 to 690,600. The Decombinator software suite was used to annotate V, J and CDR3 in the TCR reads. To make PS versus PT1 abundance plots, every sample was subsampled to the same number of TCRs (28,000). TCRs were defined as expanded if absent before sensitization and observed at least eight times at the 2-week time point. Using fastp trimming at Q25 and MiXCR clonotype assembly, TCRdb reanalyzed the public sequencing data and kept in-frame beta chains. Rows are combined by CDR3 protein, so each entry shows the most common genes and DNA. TCRdb's processing, not the study's, gives the V and J calls here. The sample records roughly 200,000 distinct CDR3 sequences, 20% to 25% of which are singletons. The ten largest account for about 6.7% of the sample.

The table lists this clonotype with many counts. Its target antigen remains unknown. Base qualities are missing; no much larger clone stands one base away. Paper-wide results and their limitations: Because all patients had alopecia, a presumed autoimmune disease, the immune response of the patients might differ from that of healthy individuals. Repeated subsampling changed both the strength of the expansion versus patch-test correlation and the threshold at which the correlation became significant. A positive correlation was found between the number of PT1 expanded TCRs and patch test score, with significance reached at thresholds 8, 16 and 32 but not 4. Expanded TCRs formed significantly more large CDR3 similarity clusters than pre-sensitization or healthy control sets, consistent with antigen-driven responses. DPC sensitization did not change how many TCRs were above 1 in 1000 frequency, and no evidence was found of alterations in global repertoire structure.

The sequencing here drew on whole blood, taken in connection with sensitization to the hapten diphenylcyclopropenone (DPC). This receptor was taken from a woman in her fifties or sixties with alopecia areata. Some clones in this sample may be carry-over from other donors' samples. The V gene is TRBV20-1 and the J gene is TRBJ2-7; 7 central bases correspond to TRBD2. CDR3 reads: CSAISPGGRSYEQYF. The nucleotide sequence reads TGCAGTGCTATCTCCCCGGGAGGTCGGTCCTACGAGCAGTACTTC.